This T cell receptor beta chain originates from a study of T-cell reconstitution after alpha-beta-depleted transplantation in children. Findings of the study overall: Newly made T cells mostly supplied T-cell counts and diversity one year after transplant.

Unique molecular identifiers were incorporated during preparation of the TCRbeta library. MiXCR, applied by TCRdb to the PCR reads, yields one record per CDR3 protein. The sample consists of 700,000 to 950,000 distinct CDR3 sequences, 15% to 20% of them appearing once. The germline V gene has CDR1 LGHDT and CDR2 YNNKEL (reference sequence). Trimming removed 1 base at V and 10 bases at J, with 14 bases between. The CDR3 extends over 14 amino acids. There are a few counts of this clonotype. Its antigen remains unidentified. The TCR was taken from a male patient between 10 and 17 years old who had a stem cell transplant for acute lymphoblastic leukemia, so the T cells may come from the graft donor. The genes are TRBV3-1 and TRBJ2-1, with D possibly TRBD2 on 6 matching bases. This specimen consisted of PBMCs, mostly from graft donor cells, obtained 360 days after TCRalphabeta/CD19-depleted stem cell transplant. This CDR3 is CASSQVTGAKEQFF. In nucleotides, the CDR3 is TGTGCCAGCAGCCAAGTGACGGGAGCTAAGGAGCAGTTCTTC.